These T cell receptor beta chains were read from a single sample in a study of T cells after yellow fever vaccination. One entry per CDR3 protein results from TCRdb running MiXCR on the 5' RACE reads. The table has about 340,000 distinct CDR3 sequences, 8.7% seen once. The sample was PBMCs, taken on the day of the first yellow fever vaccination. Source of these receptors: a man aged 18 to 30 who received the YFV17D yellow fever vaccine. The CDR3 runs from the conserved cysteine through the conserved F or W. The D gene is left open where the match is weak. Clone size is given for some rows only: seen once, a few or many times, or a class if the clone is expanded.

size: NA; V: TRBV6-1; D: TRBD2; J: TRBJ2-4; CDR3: CASSVSGGASKNIQYF; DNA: TGTGCCAGCAGTGTAAGCGGGGGGGCCTCCAAAAACATTCAGTACTTC
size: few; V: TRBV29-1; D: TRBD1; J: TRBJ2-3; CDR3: CSVRTGQGRTDTQYF; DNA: TGCAGCGTCAGAACCGGACAGGGGAGGACAGATACGCAGTATTTT
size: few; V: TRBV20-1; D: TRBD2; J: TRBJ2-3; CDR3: CSASALAGRTDTQYF; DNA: TGCAGTGCTAGTGCGCTAGCGGGGCGGACAGATACGCAGTATTTT
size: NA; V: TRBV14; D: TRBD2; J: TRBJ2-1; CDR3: CASSQGTGGLDNEQFF; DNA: TGTGCCAGCAGCCAAGGGACGGGGGGGCTTGACAATGAGCAGTTCTTC
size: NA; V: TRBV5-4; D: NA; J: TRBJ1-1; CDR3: CASSLRFWGLRGTEAFF; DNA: TGTGCCAGCAGCTTGCGCTTTTGGGGTCTACGAGGGACTGAAGCTTTCTTT
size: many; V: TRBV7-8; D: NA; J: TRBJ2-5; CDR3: CASSFGEQETQYF; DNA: TGTGCCAGCAGCTTCGGCGAACAAGAGACCCAGTACTTC
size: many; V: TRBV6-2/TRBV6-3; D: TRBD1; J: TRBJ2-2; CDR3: CASSYPLTGPTSNTGELFF; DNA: TGTGCCAGCAGTTACCCCCTGACAGGGCCCACTTCGAACACCGGGGAGCTGTTTTTT
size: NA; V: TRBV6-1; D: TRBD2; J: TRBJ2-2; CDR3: CASIPGLEVGELFF; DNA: TGTGCCAGCATTCCGGGACTAGAGGTCGGGGAGCTGTTTTTT
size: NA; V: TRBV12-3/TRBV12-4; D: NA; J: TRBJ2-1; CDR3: CASSHTTSSYNEQFF; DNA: TGTGCCAGCAGCCACACGACGAGCTCCTACAATGAGCAGTTCTTC
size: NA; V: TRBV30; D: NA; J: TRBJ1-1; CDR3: CACPGVRDLTSAFF; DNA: TGTGCCTGTCCCGGAGTACGGGACCTTACTAGTGCTTTCTTT
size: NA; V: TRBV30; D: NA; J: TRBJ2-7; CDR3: CAWSVSTGLYEQYF; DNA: TGTGCCTGGAGTGTTTCTACAGGGCTGTACGAGCAGTACTTC
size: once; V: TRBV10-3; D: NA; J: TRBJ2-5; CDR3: CAISELGQETQYF; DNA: TGTGCCATCAGTGAGCTCGGGCAAGAGACCCAGTACTTC
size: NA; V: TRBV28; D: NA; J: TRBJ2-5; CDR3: CASKTAQETQYF; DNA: TGTGCCAGTAAGACAGCGCAAGAGACCCAGTACTTC
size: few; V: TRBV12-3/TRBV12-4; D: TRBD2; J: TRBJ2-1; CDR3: CASSLTSGGFYNEQFF; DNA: TGTGCCAGCAGCCTGACTAGCGGGGGGTTCTACAATGAGCAGTTCTTC
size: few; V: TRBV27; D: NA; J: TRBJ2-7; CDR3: CASSPFGPSSYEQYF; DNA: TGTGCCAGCAGTCCCTTCGGGCCGAGCTCCTACGAGCAGTACTTC
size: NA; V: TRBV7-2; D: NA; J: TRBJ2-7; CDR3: CASSPRTFGSAYEQYF; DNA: TGTGCCAGCAGCCCCCGGACCTTCGGCTCGGCCTACGAGCAGTACTTC
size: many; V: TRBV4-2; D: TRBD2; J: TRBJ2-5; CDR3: CASSQDPLAGGSETQYF; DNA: TGTGCCAGCAGCCAAGATCCGCTAGCGGGGGGCTCCGAGACCCAGTACTTC
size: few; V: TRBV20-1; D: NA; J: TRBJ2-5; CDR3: CSAGKQAKGWETQYF; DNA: TGCAGTGCCGGAAAACAGGCCAAAGGATGGGAGACCCAGTACTTC
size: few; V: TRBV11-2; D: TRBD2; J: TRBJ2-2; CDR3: CASSPGLAQALFF; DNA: TGTGCCAGCAGCCCCGGACTAGCCCAAGCGCTTTTTTTT
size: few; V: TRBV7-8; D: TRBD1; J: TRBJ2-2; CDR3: CASSWMPGDRVITGELFF; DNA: TGTGCCAGCAGCTGGATGCCCGGGGACAGGGTTATTACCGGGGAGCTGTTTTTT
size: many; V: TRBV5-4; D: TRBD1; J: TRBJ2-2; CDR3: CASRPGTGDTGELFF; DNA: TGTGCCAGCAGACCCGGGACAGGGGACACCGGGGAGCTGTTTTTT
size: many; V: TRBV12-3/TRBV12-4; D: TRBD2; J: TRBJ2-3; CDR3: CASRPGLAGIRKDTQYF; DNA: TGTGCCAGCAGACCAGGGCTAGCGGGGATCCGGAAAGATACGCAGTATTTT
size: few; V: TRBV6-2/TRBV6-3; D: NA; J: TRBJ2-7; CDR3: CASSYAGTATYEQYF; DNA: TGTGCCAGCAGTTATGCCGGGACGGCCACCTACGAGCAGTACTTC
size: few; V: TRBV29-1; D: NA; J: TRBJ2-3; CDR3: CSVDGSTDTQYF; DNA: TGCAGCGTTGACGGGTCCACAGATACGCAGTATTTT
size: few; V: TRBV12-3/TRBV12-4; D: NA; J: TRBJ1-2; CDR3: CASTSGRVGDYGYTF; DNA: TGTGCCAGCACCTCGGGACGGGTGGGTGACTATGGCTACACCTTC
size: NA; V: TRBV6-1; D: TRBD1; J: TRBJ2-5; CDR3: CASRAFGTGQETQYF; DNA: TGTGCCAGCAGGGCCTTTGGGACAGGCCAAGAGACCCAGTACTTC
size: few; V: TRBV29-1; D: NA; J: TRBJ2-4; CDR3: CSVEDSGRVGNIQYF; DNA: TGCAGCGTTGAAGATTCCGGCAGGGTGGGAAACATTCAGTACTTC
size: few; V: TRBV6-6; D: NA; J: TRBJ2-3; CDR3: CASLASLIDTQYF; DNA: TGTGCCTCACTGGCTAGCTTGATAGATACGCAGTATTTT
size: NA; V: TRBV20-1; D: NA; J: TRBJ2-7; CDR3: CSARASASIYEQYF; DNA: TGCAGTGCTAGAGCCTCGGCCAGCATTTACGAGCAGTACTTC
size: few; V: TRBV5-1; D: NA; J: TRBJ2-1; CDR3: CASDLMPGLYNEQFF; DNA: TGCGCCAGCGACTTAATGCCGGGACTTTACAATGAGCAGTTCTTC
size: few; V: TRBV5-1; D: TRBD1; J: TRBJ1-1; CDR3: CASSPSQGDKAFF; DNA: TGCGCCAGCAGCCCAAGCCAGGGGGATAAAGCTTTCTTT
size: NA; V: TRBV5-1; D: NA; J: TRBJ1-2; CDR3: CASSSFNGESGYTF; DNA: TGCGCCAGCAGCTCGTTTAATGGGGAAAGTGGCTACACCTTC
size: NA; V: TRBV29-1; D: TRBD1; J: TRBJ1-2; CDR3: CSVEVYGRGRAGYTF; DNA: TGCAGCGTGGAGGTCTATGGCAGGGGGCGAGCTGGCTACACCTTC
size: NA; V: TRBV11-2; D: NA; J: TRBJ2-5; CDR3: CASSLDGFGVPGQTQYF; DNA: TGTGCCAGCAGCTTAGATGGGTTTGGGGTTCCCGGTCAGACCCAGTACTTC
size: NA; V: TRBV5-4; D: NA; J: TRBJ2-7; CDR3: CASSDDRLYSSTYEQYF; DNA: TGTGCCAGCAGCGACGACAGGCTCTATTCCTCGACCTACGAGCAGTACTTC
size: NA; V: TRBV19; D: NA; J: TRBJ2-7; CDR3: CASSIRGNSYEQYF; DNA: TGTGCCAGTAGTATACGGGGGAACTCCTACGAGCAGTACTTC
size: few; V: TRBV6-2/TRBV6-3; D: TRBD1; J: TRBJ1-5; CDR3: CASSYEVGQGAGQPQHF; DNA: TGTGCCAGCAGTTACGAGGTCGGACAGGGGGCAGGGCAGCCCCAGCATTTT
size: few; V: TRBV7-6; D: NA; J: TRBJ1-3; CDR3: CASSSLMSANTIYF; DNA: TGTGCCAGCAGCTCCCTTATGTCTGCAAACACCATATATTTT
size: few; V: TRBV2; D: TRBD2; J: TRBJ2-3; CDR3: CASRLAQFTDTQYF; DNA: TGTGCCAGTAGACTAGCTCAATTCACAGATACGCAGTATTTT
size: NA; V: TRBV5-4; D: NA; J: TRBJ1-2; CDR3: CASRSWGDSNYGYTF; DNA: TGTGCCAGCAGGTCTTGGGGAGACTCTAACTATGGCTACACCTTC
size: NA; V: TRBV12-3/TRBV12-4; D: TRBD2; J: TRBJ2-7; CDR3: CASSSQRGRYEQYF; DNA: TGTGCCAGCAGTTCCCAGCGGGGGCGGTACGAGCAGTACTTC
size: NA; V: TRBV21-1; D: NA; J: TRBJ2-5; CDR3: CASRTQYF; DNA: TGTGCCAGCAGGACACAGTACTTC
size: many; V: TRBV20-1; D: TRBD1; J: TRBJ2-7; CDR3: CSAGQDPYEQYF; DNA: TGCAGTGCAGGACAGGATCCTTACGAGCAGTACTTC
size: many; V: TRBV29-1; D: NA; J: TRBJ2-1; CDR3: CSVHGTDYNEQFF; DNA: TGCAGCGTCCACGGGACGGACTACAATGAGCAGTTCTTC
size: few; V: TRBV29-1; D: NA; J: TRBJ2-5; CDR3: CSGQRETQYF; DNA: TGCAGCGGCCAGAGGGAGACCCAGTACTTC
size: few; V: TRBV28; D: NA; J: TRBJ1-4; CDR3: CASSSPGGPNEKLFF; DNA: TGTGCCAGCAGTTCCCCGGGAGGTCCTAATGAAAAACTGTTTTTT
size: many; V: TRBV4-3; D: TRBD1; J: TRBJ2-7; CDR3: CASSQAPGQGSYEQYF; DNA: TGCGCCAGCAGCCAAGCCCCGGGACAGGGCTCCTACGAGCAGTACTTC
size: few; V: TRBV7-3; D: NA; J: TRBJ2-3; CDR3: CASSLNRGGDTQYF; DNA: TGTGCCAGCAGCTTAAACAGGGGGGGAGATACGCAGTATTTT
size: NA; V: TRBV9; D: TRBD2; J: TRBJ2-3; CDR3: CASSGVAGGPPDTQYF; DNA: TGTGCCAGCAGCGGCGTAGCGGGGGGGCCCCCAGATACGCAGTATTTT
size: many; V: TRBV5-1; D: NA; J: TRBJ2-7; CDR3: CASSLGHTAYEQYF; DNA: TGCGCCAGCAGCTTGGGACATACCGCCTACGAGCAGTACTTC
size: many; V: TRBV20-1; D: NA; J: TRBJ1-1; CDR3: CSARARDTEAFF; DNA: TGCAGTGCTAGAGCTAGGGACACTGAAGCTTTCTTT
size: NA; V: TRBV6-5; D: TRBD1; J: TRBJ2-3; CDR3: CASSYSYPSGGGTDTQYF; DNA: TGTGCCAGCAGTTACTCATATCCCTCAGGGGGTGGCACAGATACGCAGTATTTT
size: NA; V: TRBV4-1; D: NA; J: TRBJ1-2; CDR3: CASSQRTEYYGYTF; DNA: TGCGCCAGCAGCCAAAGGACAGAGTACTATGGCTACACCTTC
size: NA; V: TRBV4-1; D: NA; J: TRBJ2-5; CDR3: CASSQDRTSQETQYF; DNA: TGCGCCAGCAGCCAAGATAGGACCTCCCAAGAGACCCAGTACTTC
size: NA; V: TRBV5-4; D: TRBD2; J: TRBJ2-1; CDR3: CASSLRLADYNEQFF; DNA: TGTGCCAGCAGCTTGCGACTAGCGGATTACAATGAGCAGTTCTTC
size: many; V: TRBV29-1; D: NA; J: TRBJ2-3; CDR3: CSVERGGTDTQYF; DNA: TGCAGCGTTGAACGTGGGGGGACAGATACGCAGTATTTT